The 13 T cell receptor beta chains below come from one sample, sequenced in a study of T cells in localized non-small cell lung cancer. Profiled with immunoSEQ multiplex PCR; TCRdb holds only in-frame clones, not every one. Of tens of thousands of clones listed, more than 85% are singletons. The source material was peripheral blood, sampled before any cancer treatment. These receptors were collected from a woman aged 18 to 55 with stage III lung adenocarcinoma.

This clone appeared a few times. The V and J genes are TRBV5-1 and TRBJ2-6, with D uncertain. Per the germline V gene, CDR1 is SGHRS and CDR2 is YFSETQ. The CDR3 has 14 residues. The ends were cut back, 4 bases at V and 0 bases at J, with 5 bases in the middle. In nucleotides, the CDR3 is TGCGCCAGCAGCCAGTCCTCTGGGGCCAACGTCCTGACTTTC. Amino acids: CASSQSSGANVLTF.

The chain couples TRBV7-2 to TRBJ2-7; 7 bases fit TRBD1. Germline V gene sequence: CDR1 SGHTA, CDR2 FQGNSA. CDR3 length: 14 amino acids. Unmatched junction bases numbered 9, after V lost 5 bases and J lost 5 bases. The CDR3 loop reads CASSPLTGVHEQYF. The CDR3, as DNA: TGTGCCAGCAGCCCCCTTACAGGGGTCCACGAGCAGTACTTC.

CDR3 in DNA: TGCGCCAGCAGCTTGGAATTCGTGTTATATGGCTACACCTTC. Protein: CASSLEFVLYGYTF. V gene TRBV5-1 combines with J gene TRBJ1-2, with unresolved D. V lost 0 bases, J lost 5 bases, and 11 bases lay in between. Germline V gene lookup returns CDR1 SGHRS and CDR2 YFSETQ. The CDR3 loop spans 14 amino acids.

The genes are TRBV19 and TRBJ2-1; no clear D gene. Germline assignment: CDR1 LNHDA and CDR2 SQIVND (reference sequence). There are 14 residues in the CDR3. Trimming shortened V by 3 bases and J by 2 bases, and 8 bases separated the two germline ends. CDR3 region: CASSIQSTYNEQFF. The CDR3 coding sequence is TGTGCCAGTAGTATCCAGAGCACCTACAATGAGCAGTTCTTC.

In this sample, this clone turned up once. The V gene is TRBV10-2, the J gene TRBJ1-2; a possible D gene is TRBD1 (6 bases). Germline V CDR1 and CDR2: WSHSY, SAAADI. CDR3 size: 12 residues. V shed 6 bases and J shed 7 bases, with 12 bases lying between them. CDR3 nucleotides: TGCGCCAGCAGCCAGGGACACGGTGGCTACACCTTC. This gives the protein CASSQGHGGYTF.

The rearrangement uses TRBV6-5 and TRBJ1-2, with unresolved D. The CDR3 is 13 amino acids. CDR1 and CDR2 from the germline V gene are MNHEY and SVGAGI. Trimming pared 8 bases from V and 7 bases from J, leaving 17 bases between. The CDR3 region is CASFSEDPSGYTF. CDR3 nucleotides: TGTGCCAGCTTCAGTGAGGACCCTTCTGGCTACACCTTC.

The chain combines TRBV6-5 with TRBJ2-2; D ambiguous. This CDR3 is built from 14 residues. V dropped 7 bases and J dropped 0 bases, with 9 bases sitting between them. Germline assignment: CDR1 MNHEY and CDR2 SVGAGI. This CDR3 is CASKQFPNTGELFF. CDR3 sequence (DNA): TGTGCCAGCAAACAGTTTCCGAACACCGGGGAGCTGTTTTTT.

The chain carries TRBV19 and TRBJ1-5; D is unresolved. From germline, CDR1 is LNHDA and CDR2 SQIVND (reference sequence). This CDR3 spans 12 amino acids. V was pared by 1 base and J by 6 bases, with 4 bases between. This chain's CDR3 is CASSIASQPQHF. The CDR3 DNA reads TGTGCCAGTAGTATAGCCAGTCAGCCCCAGCATTTT.

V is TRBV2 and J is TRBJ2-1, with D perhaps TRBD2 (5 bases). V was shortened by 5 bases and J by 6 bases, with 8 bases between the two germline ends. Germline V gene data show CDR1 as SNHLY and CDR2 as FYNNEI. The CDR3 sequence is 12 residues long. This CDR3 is CASSRTFNEQFF. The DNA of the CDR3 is TGTGCCAGCAGTCGGACTTTCAATGAGCAGTTCTTC.

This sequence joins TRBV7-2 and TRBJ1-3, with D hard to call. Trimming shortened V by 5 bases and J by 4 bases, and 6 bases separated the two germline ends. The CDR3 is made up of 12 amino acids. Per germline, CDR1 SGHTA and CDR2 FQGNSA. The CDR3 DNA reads TGTGCCAGCAGCCCAACCGGAAACACCATATATTTT. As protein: CASSPTGNTIYF.

DNA of the CDR3: TGTGCCAGCAGCTTAGGAGCAGGGGAACAAGAGACCCAGTACTTC. Its protein product is CASSLGAGEQETQYF. The chain uses TRBV7-2 and TRBJ2-5; maybe TRBD1 (6 bases). This CDR3 has 15 amino acids. Germline loops: CDR1 SGHTA, CDR2 FQGNSA. Trimming stripped 1 base from V and 2 bases from J, with 11 bases between.

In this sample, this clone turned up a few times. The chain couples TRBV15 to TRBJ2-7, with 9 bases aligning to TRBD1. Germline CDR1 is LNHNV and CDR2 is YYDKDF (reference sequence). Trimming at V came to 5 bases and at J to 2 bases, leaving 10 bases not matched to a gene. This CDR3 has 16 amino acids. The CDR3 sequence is CATSLLPGQGTYEQYF. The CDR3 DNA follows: TGTGCCACCAGCTTATTGCCGGGACAGGGAACCTACGAGCAGTACTTC.

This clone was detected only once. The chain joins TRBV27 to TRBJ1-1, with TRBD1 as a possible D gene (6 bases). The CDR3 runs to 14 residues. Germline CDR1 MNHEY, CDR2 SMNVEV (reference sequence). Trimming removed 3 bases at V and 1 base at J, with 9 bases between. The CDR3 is CASSFVTGNTEAFF. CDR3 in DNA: TGTGCCAGCAGTTTCGTGACAGGGAACACTGAAGCTTTCTTT.